The clone carrying this TCR beta chain has a count of ten or more. Its cognate antigen is unknown. Time point noted: newly diagnosed GD, antithyroid drugs for less than 3 months. With RNA extracted from PBMCs as input, the TCR library was made. Relying on iRepertoire HTBI primers and Arm-PCR of CDR3 regions, the team built TCR beta libraries. TCRdb fed the multiplex PCR reads into MiXCR, producing one record per CDR3 protein. The repertoire holds a few hundred thousand distinct CDR3 sequences, with approximately 15% as singletons. The data stem from a study of regulatory T cells in long-lasting Graves disease. Study in general: Antithyroid drugs had been given to newly diagnosed Graves' patients for under 3 months. The study, taken as a whole, reports: The researchers studied only peripheral blood, not thyroid tissue.

V lost 5 bases to trimming and J lost 2 bases, with 4 bases between them. CDR3 length: 12 residues. Separately, the same data were catalogued under a study of T cells in Graves' hyperthyroidism and ophthalmopathy. That paper notes: Hyperthyroidism patients were newly diagnosed, had disease duration under 2 months, and were aged 18 to 65 years. Blood also carried most thyroid clonotypes expanded above 0.001.

The material was peripheral blood mononuclear cells (PBMCs), obtained at new diagnosis, from a patient treated with antithyroid drugs. The chain is built from TRBV12-3 or TRBV12-4 and TRBJ1-3; D ambiguous. The receptor was derived from a man aged 25 to 45 with Graves disease. CDR3 nucleotides: TGTGCCAGCAGTCCCGCTGGAAACACCATATATTTT. This gives the protein CASSPAGNTIYF.